This T cell receptor (beta chain) was identified in a study of blood T cell repertoires in COVID-19. Measured with immunoSEQ multiplex PCR; TCRdb has only the in-frame clones, and not every one. The profile shows about 170,000 clones, 70% to 85% of them singletons. The CDR3 consists of 13 residues. In germline, CDR1 is LGHDT, CDR2 YNNKEL (reference sequence). V was shortened by 2 bases and J by 0 bases, with 5 bases between the two germline ends. This receptor was obtained from a woman aged 70-85 years in a cohort exposed to, infected with or recovered from COVID-19 (not recorded which). V is TRBV3-1 (or the pseudogene TRBV3-2) and J is TRBJ2-7; no clear D gene. What was sequenced was PBMCs or T cells enriched from blood (not recorded which). The CDR3 loop reads CASSQLSSYEQYF. The DNA of the CDR3 is TGTGCCAGCAGCCAACTTAGCTCCTACGAGCAGTACTTC.